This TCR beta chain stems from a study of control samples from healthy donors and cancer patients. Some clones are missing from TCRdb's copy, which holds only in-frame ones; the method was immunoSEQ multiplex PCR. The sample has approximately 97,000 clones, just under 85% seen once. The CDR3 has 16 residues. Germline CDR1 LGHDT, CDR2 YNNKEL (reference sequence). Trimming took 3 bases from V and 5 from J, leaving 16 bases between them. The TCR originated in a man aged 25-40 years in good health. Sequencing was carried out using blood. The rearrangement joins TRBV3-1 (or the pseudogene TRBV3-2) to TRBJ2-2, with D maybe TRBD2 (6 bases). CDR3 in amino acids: CASSHGTLALTGELFF. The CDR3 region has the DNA TGTGCCAGCAGCCACGGGACGCTAGCGCTAACCGGGGAGCTGTTTTTT.